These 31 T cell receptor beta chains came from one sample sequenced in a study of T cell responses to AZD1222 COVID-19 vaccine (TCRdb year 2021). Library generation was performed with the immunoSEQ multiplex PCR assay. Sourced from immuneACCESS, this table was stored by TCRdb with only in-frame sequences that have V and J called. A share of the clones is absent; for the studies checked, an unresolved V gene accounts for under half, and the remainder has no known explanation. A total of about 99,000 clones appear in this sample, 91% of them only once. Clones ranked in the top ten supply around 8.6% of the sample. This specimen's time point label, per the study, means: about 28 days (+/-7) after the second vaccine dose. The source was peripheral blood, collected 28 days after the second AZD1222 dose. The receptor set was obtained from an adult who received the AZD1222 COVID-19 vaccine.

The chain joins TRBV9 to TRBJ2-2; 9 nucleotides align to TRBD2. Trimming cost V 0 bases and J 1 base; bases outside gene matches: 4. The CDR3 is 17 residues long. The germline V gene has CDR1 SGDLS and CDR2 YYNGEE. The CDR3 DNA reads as TGTGCCAGCAGCGTAGGCGGGAGGGAAAAGAACACCGGGGAGCTGTTTTTT. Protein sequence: CASSVGGREKNTGELFF.

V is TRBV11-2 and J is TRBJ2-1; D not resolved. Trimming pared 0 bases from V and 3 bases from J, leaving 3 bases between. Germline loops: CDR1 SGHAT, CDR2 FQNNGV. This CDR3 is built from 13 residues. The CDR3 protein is CASSLDRYNEQFF. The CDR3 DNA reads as TGTGCCAGCAGCTTAGACCGCTACAATGAGCAGTTCTTC.

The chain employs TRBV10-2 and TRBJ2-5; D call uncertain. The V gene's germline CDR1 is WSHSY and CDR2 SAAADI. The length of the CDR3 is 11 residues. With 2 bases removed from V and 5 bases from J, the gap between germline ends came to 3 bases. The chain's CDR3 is CASSEGETQYF. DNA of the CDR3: TGCGCCAGCAGTGAGGGGGAGACCCAGTACTTC.

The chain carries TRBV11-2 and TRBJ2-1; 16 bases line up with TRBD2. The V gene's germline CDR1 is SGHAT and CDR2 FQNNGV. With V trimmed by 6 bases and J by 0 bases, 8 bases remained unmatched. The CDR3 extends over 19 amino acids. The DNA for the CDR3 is TGTGCCAGCAGGGTTCTGGGACTAGCGGGGGGGAGCTCCTACAATGAGCAGTTCTTC. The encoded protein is CASRVLGLAGGSSYNEQFF.

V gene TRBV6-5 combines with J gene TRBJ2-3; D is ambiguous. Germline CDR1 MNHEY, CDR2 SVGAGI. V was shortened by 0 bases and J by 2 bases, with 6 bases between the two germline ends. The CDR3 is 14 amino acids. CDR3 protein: CASSYSRVTDTQYF. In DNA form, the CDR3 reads TGTGCCAGCAGTTACTCGAGAGTCACAGATACGCAGTATTTT.

CDR3 bases: TGTGCCAGCAGCAAGTGGGCTAGCGGACTCTACAATGAGCAGTTCTTC. It yields the protein CASSKWASGLYNEQFF. The chain recombines TRBV27 with TRBJ2-1; 7 bases are a match to TRBD2. Germline CDR1 is MNHEY and CDR2 is SMNVEV (reference sequence). With 6 bases clipped from V and 3 bases from J, the junction kept 11 bases outside the gene matches. This CDR3 spans 16 amino acids.

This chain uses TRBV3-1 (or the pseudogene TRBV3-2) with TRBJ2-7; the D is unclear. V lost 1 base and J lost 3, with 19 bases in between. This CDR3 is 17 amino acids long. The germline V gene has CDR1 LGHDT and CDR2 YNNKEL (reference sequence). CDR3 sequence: CASSQVWNSEGNYEQYF. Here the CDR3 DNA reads TGTGCCAGCAGCCAAGTGTGGAACAGCGAAGGGAACTACGAGCAGTACTTC.

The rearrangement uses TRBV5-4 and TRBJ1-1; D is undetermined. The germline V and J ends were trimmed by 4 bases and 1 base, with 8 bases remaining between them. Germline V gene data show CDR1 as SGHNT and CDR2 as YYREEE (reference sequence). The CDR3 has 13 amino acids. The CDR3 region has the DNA TGTGCCAGCAGCCCACGTCAGAACACTGAAGCTTTCTTT. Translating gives CASSPRQNTEAFF.

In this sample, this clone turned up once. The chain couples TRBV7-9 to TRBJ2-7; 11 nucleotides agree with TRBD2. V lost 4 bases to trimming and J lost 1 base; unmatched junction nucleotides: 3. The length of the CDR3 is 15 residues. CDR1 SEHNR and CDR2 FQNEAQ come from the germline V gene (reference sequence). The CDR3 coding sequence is TGTGCCAGCAGCTCAGGGACTAGCGGTTCCTACGAGCAGTACTTC. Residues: CASSSGTSGSYEQYF.

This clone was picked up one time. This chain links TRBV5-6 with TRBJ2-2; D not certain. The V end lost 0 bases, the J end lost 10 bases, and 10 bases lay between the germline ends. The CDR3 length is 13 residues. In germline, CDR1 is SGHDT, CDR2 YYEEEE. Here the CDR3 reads CASSLVSPEELFF. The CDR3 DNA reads TGTGCCAGCAGCTTGGTCAGTCCCGAGGAGCTGTTTTTT.

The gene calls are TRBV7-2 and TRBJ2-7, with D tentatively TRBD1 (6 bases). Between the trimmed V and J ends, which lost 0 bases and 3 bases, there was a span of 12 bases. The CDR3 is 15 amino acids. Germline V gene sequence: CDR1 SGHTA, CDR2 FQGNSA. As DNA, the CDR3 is TGTGCCAGCAGCTTAGCGGGGGCGCGAGTCTACGAGCAGTACTTC. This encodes CASSLAGARVYEQYF.

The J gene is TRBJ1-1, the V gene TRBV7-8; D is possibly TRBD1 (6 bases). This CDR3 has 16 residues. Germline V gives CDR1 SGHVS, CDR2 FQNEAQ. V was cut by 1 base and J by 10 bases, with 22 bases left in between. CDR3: CASSLDRVAGVRRAFF. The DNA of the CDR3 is TGTGCCAGCAGCTTAGACCGCGTAGCAGGGGTAAGGAGAGCTTTCTTT.

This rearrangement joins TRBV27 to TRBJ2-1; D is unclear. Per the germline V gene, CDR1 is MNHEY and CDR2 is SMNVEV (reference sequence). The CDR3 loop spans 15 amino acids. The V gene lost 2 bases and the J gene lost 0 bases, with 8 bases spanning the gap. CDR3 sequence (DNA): TGTGCCAGCAGTTTAAAAAGCCGCTCCTACAATGAGCAGTTCTTC. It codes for CASSLKSRSYNEQFF.

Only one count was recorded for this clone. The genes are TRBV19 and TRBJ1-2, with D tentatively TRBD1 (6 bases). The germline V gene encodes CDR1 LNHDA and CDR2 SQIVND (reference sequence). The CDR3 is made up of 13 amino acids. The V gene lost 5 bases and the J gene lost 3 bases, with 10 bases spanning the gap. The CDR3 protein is CASSPGQHYGYTF. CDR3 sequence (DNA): TGTGCCAGTAGTCCCGGACAGCACTATGGCTACACCTTC.

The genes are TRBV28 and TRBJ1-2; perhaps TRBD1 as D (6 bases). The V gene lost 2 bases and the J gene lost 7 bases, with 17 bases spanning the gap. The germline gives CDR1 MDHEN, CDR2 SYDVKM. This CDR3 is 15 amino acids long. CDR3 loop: CASSLGGGAYFGYTF. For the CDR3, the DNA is TGTGCCAGCAGTTTAGGGGGGGGCGCGTATTTTGGCTACACCTTC.

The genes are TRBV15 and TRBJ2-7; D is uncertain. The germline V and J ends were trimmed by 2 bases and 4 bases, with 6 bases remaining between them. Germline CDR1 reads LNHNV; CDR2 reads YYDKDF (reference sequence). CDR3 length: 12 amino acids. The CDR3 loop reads CATSRKRYEQYF. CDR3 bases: TGTGCCACCAGCAGAAAAAGATACGAGCAGTACTTC.

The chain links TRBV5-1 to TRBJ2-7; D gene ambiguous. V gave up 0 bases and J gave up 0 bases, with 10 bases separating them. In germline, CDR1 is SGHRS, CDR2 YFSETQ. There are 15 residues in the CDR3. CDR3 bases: TGCGCCAGCAGCTTGGCCCCCGGACCCTCCTACGAGCAGTACTTC. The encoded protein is CASSLAPGPSYEQYF.

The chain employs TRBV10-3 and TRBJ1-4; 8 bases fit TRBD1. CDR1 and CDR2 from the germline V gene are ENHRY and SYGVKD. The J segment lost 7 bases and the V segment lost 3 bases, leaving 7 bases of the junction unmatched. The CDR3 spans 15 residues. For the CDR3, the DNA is TGTGCCATCAGTGAATCGACAGGGGCAGGTGAAAAACTGTTTTTT. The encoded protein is CAISESTGAGEKLFF.

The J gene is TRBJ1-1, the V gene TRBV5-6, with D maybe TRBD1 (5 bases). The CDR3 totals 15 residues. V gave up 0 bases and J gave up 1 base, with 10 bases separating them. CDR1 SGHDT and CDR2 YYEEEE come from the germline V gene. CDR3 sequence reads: CASSLGRQPNTEAFF. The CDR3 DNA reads TGTGCCAGCAGCTTGGGTCGACAGCCGAACACTGAAGCTTTCTTT.

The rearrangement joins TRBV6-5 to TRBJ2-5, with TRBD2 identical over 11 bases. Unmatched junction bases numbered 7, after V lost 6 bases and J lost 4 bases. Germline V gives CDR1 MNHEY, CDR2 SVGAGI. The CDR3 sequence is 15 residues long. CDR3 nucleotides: TGTGCCAGCAGCACGGGACTAGCGGTTGCAGAGACCCAGTACTTC. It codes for CASSTGLAVAETQYF.

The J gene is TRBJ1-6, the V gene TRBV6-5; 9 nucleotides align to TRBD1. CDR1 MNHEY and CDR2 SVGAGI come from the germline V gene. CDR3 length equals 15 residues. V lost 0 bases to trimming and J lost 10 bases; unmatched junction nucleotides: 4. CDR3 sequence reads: CASSYSTGGESPLHF. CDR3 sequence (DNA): TGTGCCAGCAGTTACTCCACAGGGGGCGAATCACCCCTCCACTTT.

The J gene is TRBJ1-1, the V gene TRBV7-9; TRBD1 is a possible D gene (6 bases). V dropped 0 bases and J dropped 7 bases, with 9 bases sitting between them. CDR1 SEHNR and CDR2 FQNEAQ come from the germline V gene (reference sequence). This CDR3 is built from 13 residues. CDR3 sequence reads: CASSLAGQIEAFF. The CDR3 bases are TGTGCCAGCAGCTTAGCGGGACAAATTGAAGCTTTCTTT.

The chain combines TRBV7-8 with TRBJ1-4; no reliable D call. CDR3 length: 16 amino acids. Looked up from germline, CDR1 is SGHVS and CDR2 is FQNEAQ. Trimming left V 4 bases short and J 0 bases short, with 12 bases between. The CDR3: CASSSIPPATNEKLFF. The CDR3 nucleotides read TGTGCCAGCAGCTCCATCCCGCCGGCAACTAATGAAAAACTGTTTTTT. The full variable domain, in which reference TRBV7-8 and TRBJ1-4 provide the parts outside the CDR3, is GAGVSQSPRYKVAKRGQDVALRCDPISGHVSLFWYQQALGQGPEFLTYFQNEAQLDKSGLPSDRFFAERPEGSVSTLKIQRTQQEDSAVYLCASSSIPPATNEKLFFGSGTQLSVL.

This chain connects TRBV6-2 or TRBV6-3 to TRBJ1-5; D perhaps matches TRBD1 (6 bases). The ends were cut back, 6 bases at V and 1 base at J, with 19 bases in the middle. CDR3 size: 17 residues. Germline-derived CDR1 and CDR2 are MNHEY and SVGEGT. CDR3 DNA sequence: TGTGCCAGCAGCAAAAGGGGAGGGGGAACGAGCAATCAGCCCCAGCATTTT. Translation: CASSKRGGGTSNQPQHF.

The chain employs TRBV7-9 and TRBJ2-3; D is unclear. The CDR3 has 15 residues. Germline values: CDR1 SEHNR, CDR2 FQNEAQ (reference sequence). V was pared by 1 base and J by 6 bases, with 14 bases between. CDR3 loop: CASSLGSAGEDTQYF. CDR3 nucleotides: TGTGCCAGCAGCTTAGGATCAGCCGGAGAGGATACGCAGTATTTT.

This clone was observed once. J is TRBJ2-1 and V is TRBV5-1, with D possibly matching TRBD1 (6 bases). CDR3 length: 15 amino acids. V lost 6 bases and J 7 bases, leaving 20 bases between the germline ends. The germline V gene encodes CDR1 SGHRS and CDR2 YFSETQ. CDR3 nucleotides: TGCGCCAGCACCTCAAGGGACACCTACCCTAATGAGCAGTTCTTC. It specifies CASTSRDTYPNEQFF.

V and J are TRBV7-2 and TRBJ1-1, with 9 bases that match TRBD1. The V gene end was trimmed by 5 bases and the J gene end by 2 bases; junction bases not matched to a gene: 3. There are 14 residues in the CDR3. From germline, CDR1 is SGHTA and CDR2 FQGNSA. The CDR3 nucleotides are TGTGCCAGCAGCGTTACAGGGGGCAACACTGAAGCTTTCTTT. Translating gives CASSVTGGNTEAFF.

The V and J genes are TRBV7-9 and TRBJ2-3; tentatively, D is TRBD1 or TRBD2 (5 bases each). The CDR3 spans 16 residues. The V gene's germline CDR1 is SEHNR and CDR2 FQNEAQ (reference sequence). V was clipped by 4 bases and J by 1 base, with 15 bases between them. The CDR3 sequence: CASSSVVGPGTDTQYF. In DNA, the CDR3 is TGTGCCAGCAGCTCCGTCGTGGGACCGGGCACAGATACGCAGTATTTT.

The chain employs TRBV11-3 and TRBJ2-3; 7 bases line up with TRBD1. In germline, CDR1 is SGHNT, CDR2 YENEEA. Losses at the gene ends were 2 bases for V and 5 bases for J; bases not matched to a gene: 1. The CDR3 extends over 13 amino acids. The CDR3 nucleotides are TGTGCCAGCAGCTTAACAGGGGTAGATACGCAGTATTTT. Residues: CASSLTGVDTQYF.

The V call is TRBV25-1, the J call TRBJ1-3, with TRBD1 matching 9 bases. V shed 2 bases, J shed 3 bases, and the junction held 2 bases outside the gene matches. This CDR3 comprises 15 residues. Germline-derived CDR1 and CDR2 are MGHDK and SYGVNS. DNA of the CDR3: TGTGCCAGCAGTGAAACAGGGGGCTTTGGAAACACCATATATTTT. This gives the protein CASSETGGFGNTIYF.

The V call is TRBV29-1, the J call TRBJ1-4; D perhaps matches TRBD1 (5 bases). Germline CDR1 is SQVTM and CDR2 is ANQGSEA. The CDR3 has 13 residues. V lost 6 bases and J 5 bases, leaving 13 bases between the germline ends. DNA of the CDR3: TGCAGCGTCGTAGGGGCGCCGAATGAAAAACTGTTTTTT. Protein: CSVVGAPNEKLFF. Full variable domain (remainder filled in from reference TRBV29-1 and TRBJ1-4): SAVISQKPSRDICQRGTSLTIQCQVDSQVTMMFWYRQQPGQSLTLIATANQGSEATYESGFVIDKFPISRPNLTFSTLTVSNMSPEDSSIYLCSVVGAPNEKLFFGSGTQLSVL.